This is a list of T cell receptor beta chains from one sample in a study of CD8+ T cells in alopecia areata. Sequencing used immunoSEQ multiplex PCR; TCRdb keeps in-frame clones, though not all of them. The table lists fewer than 70,000 clones, about 40% of them singletons. The sequenced sample consisted of NKG2D-low CD8+ T cells sorted from blood. The receptors shown here come from a human donor with alopecia areata. CDR3s include the opening cysteine and the closing phenylalanine or tryptophan. A D gene is named only where the DNA matches it firmly.

>TRBV25-1|TRBJ2-2|-
CASSPRERDTGELFF
>TRBV29-1|TRBJ2-2|-
CSAGLTGELFF
>TRBV28|TRBJ2-1|-
CASSLVPIGEQFF
>TRBV30|TRBJ2-1|-
CAWTASSYNEQFF
>TRBV15|TRBJ1-5|TRBD1
CATSRAGDRGSRGNQPQHF
>TRBV15|TRBJ2-1|-
CATSPGVGLTDNEQFF
>TRBV29-1|TRBJ2-1|-
CSVSGEQFF
>TRBV9|TRBJ2-3|-
CASSVVPGGLTDTQYF
>TRBV25-1|TRBJ1-1|-
CASSEWGGNTEAFF
>TRBV28|TRBJ2-3|-
CASSSWNDTQYF
>TRBV5-4|TRBJ2-7|TRBD2
CATGGFPGEQYF
>TRBV4-1|TRBJ2-1|TRBD2
CASSPPAGYEQFF
>TRBV9|TRBJ1-6|-
CASSVEVGGGSNSPLHF
>TRBV7-9|TRBJ2-7|-
CASSAWSSYEQYF
>TRBV7-9|TRBJ2-7|-
CASSFRDASYEQYF
>TRBV4-3|TRBJ2-1|-
CASSQEGGGSYNEQFF
>TRBV13|TRBJ2-5|-
CASSPKPEETQYF
>TRBV7-9|TRBJ2-7|-
CASSLGDRNSYEQYF
>TRBV7-2|TRBJ1-1|-
CASSYYSGTEAFF
>TRBV5-1|TRBJ2-1|-
CASSLEGVVDVAEQFF
>TRBV7-2|TRBJ2-7|TRBD2
CASSLLSRLAGSLYEQYF
>TRBV19|TRBJ2-3|-
CASSILFGSTDTQYF
>TRBV28|TRBJ2-7|-
CASSFPKGPLRTEQYF
>TRBV6-5|TRBJ2-4|-
CASSYSASGENIQYF
>TRBV25-1|TRBJ2-7|-
CASSERRGYYEQYF
>TRBV28|TRBJ2-5|-
CASRTVQETQYF
>TRBV4-2|TRBJ2-6|-
CASSHSRRSSGANVLTF